A selection of T cell receptor beta chains follows, all from one sample in a study of blood T cell repertoires in COVID-19. Assay used: immunoSEQ multiplex PCR; TCRdb lists only in-frame clones, some missing. Of some 320,000 clones listed, around 88% are singletons. Material for sequencing was peripheral blood. Receptors were obtained from a woman aged 25 to 39 who had recovered from COVID-19. The CDR3 runs from the conserved cysteine through the conserved F or W. A D gene is named only where the DNA matches it firmly. Some rows have no size entry. The others give once, few or many, or a class for an expanded clone.

- - TRBJ2-5 TRBV2 TGTGCCAGCAGACAGGGTGGGGAGACCCAGTACTTC CASRQGGETQYF
TRBD1 - TRBJ1-3 TRBV4-1 TGCGCCAGCAGCCAACCCGGACAGGCGACCTCTGGAAACACCATATATTTT CASSQPGQATSGNTIYF
TRBD2 - TRBJ2-5 TRBV19 TGTGCCTCCCACGGGGCGGCTAGCGGGGAAGAGACCCAGTACTTC CASHGAASGEETQYF
- - TRBJ1-1 TRBV9 TGTGCCAGCAGCTCCAGACCGTTGATGGACACTTGGGAAGCTTTCTTT CASSSRPLMDTWEAFF
- - TRBJ1-1 TRBV28 TGTGCCAGCAGTTTACGGGCGGGGGCCACTGAAGCTTTCTTT CASSLRAGATEAFF
TRBD1 - TRBJ1-5 TRBV10-3 TGTGCCGCCGGCAGGGGGCCGAATCAGCCCCAGCATTTT CAAGRGPNQPQHF
- few TRBJ1-4 TRBV7-6 TGTGCCAGCAGCTTGTCTAGCGCTAATGAAAAACTGTTTTTT CASSLSSANEKLFF
TRBD1 - TRBJ2-2 TRBV19 TGTGCCAGTAGTAGACAGGGAGACACGAACACCGGGGAGCTGTTTTTT CASSRQGDTNTGELFF
TRBD2 few TRBJ2-2 TRBV4-2 TGTGCCAGCAGCCAAGGGAGCGGGGGGGCCGGAAACGGGGAGCTGTTTTTT CASSQGSGGAGNGELFF
- - TRBJ1-6 TRBV4-1 TGCGCCAGCAGCCAAGAAGTGACAGGCCTCTCTCGATCACCCCTCCACTTT CASSQEVTGLSRSPLHF
TRBD1 - TRBJ1-5 TRBV6-5 TGTGCCAGCAGTTACCAGGGACAGGGGAATCAGCCCCAGCATTTT CASSYQGQGNQPQHF
TRBD1 - TRBJ1-4 TRBV18 TGTGCCAGCTCACCGGTGGGACAGACTAATGAAAAACTGTTTTTT CASSPVGQTNEKLFF
TRBD2 - TRBJ2-2 TRBV2 TGTGCCAGCAGGACGTCACTAGCGGGATCGGGGGGCGGGGAGCTGTTTTTT CASRTSLAGSGGGELFF